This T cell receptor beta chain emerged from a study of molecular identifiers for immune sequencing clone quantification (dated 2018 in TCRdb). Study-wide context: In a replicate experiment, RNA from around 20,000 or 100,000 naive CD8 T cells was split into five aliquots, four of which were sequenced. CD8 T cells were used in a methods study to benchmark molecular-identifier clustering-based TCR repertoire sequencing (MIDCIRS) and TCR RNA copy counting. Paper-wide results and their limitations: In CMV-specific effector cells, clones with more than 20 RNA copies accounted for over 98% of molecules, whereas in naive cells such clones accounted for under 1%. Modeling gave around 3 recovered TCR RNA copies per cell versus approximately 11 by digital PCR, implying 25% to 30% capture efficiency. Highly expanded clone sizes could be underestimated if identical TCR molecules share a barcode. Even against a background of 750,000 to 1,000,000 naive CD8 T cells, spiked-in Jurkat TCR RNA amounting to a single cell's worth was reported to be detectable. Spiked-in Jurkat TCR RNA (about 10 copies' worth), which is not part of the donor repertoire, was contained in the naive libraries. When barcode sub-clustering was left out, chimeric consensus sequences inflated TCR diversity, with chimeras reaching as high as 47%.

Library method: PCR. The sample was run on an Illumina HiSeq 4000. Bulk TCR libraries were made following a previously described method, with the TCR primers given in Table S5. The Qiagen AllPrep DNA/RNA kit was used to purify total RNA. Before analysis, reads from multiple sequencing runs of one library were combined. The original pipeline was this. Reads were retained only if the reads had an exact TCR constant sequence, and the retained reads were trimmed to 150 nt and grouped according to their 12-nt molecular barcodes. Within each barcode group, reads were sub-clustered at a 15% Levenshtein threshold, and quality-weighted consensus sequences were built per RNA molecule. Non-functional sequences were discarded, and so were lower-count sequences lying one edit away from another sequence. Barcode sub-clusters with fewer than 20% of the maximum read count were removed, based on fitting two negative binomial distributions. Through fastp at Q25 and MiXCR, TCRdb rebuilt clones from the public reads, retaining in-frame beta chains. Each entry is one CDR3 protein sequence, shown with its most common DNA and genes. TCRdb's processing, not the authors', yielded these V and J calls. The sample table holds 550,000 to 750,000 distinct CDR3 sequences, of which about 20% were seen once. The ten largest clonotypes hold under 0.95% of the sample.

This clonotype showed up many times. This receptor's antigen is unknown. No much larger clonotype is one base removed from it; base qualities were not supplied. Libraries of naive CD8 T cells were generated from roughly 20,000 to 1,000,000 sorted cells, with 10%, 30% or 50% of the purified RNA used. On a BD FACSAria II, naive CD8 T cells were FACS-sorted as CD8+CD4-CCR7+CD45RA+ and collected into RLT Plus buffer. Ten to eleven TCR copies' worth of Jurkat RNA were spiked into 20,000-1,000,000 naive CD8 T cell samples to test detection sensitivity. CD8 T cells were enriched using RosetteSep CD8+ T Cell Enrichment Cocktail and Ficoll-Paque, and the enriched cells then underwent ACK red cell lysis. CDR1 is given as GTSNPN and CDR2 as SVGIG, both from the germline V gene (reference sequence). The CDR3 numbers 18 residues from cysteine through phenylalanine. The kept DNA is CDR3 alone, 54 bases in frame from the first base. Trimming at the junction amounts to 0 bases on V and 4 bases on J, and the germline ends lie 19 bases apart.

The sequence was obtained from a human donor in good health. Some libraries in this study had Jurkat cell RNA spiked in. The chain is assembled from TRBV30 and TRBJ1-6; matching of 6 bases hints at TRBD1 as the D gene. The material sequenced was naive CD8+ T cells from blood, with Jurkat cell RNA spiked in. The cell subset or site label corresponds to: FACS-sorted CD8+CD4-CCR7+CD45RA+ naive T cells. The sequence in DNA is TGTGCCTGGAGTGTACGTAACAGGGTGAAGAGATATAATTCACCCCTCCACTTT. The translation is CAWSVRNRVKRYNSPLHF.